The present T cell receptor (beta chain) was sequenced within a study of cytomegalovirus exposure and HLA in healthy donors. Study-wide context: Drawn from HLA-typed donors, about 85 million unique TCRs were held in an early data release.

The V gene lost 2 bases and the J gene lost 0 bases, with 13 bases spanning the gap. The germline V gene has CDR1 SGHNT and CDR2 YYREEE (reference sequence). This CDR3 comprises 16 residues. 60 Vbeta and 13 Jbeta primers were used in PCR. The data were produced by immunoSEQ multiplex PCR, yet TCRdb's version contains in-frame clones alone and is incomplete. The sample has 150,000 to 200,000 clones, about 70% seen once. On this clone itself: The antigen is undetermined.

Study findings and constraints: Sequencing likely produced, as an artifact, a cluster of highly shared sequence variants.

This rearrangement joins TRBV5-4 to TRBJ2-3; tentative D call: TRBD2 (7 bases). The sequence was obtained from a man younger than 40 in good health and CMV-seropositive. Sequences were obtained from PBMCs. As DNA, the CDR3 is TGTGCCAGCAGCTTTACAGGGAGGGGCAGCACAGATACGCAGTATTTT. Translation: CASSFTGRGSTDTQYF.